The clone carrying this T cell receptor (beta chain) was counted many times. The antigen is undetermined. CDR1 and CDR2 (germline): SQVTM, ANQGSEA. V was trimmed by 5 bases and J by 3 bases, leaving 13 bases between them. This CDR3 spans 14 amino acids. These data come from a study of T cells after posttransplantation cyclophosphamide. Study-level results: Tissue-infiltrating T cells from skin or gut overlapped little with blood T cells. Donor CD8+ memory clones often dominated recipient blood repertoires at later times. Recipient CMV seropositivity and CMV reactivation strongly tracked TRB clonality.

Treatment was busulfan-fludarabine conditioning, a marrow graft, and cyclophosphamide on days +3 and +4. The protocol was immunoSEQ multiplex PCR, while the TCRdb copy is restricted to in-frame clones and leaves out a portion. The sample holds some 3,300 clones, and no clone turns up only once. The origin of this receptor is a male patient in his thirties who received an allogeneic stem cell transplant from a related donor, was CMV-positive, and had acute GVHD only. Some T cells may arise from the graft donor. V and J are TRBV29-1 and TRBJ2-2; possibly TRBD1 for D (6 bases). Sequencing used PBMCs, obtained after allogeneic stem cell transplant with posttransplant cyclophosphamide. For the CDR3, the DNA is TGCAGCGTTCACTCGGACAGTTACACCGGGGAGCTGTTTTTT. Its translation is CSVHSDSYTGELFF.